This T cell receptor (beta chain) was obtained from a study of response to subunit inactivated influenza vaccine. Germline V CDR1 and CDR2: LNHNV, YYDKDF (reference sequence). V lost 0 bases to trimming and J lost 4 bases; unmatched junction nucleotides: 6. This CDR3 has 16 amino acids. Via MiXCR, TCRdb re-called the RT-PCR reads, giving one row per CDR3 protein. This table has roughly 460,000 distinct CDR3 sequences, 9.5% to 12% appearing once. This chain links TRBV15 with TRBJ2-7, with 10 bases identical to TRBD2. Sequenced material: PBMCs from blood, taken roughly 47 days after vaccination. This clonotype was sampled from a man aged 50 to 60 who received an inactivated influenza vaccine. CDR3 DNA sequence: TGTGCCACCAGCAGAGATCGGCCTAGCGGGAGTTACGAGCAGTACTTC. It codes for CATSRDRPSGSYEQYF. The entire variable domain, with the rest obtained from reference TRBV15 and TRBJ2-7, is as follows: DAMVIQNPRYQVTQFGKPVTLSCSQTLNHNVMYWYQQKSSQAPKLLFHYYDKDFNNEADTPDNFQSRRPNTSFCFLDIRSPGLGDTAMYLCATSRDRPSGSYEQYFGPGTRLTVT.